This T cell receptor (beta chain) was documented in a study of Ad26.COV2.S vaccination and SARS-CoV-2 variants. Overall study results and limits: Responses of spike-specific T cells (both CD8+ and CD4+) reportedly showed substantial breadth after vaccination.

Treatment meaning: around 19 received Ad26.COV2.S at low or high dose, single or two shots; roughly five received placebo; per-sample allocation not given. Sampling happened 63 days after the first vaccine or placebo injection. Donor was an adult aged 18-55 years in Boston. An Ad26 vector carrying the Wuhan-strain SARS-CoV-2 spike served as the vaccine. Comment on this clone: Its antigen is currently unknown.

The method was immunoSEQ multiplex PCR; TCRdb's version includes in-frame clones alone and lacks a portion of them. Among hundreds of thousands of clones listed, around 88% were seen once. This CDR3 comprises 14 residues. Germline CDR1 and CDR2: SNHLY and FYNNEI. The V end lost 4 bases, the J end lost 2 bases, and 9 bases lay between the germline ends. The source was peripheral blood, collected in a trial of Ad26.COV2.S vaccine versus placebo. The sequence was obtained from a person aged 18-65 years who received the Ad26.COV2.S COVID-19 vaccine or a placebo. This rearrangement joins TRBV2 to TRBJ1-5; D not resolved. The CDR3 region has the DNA TGTGCCAGCAGTGGCTTACGTGGCAATCAGCCCCAGCATTTT. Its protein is CASSGLRGNQPQHF.